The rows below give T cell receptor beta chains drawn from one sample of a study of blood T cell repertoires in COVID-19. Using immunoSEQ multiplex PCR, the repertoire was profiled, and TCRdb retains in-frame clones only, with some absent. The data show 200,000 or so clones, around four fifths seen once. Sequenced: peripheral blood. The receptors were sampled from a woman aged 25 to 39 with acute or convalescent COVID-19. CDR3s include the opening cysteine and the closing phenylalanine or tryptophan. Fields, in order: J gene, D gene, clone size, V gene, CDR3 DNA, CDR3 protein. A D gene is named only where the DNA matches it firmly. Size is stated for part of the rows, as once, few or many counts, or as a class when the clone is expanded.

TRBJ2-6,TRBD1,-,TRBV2,TGTGCCAGCAGTGGAGGACAGGGGACCTCTGGGGCCAACGTCCTGACTTTC,CASSGGQGTSGANVLTF
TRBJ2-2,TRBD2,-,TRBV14,TGTGCCAGCAGCCACGCCGGGACTAGCGGGGGGAAAACCGGGGAGCTGTTTTTT,CASSHAGTSGGKTGELFF
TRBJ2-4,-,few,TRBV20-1,TGCAGTGCTAGTCCGGACAATGGGGCCAAAAACATTCAGTACTTC,CSASPDNGAKNIQYF
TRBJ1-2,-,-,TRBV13,TGTGCCAGCAGCTTAGCAGGCCTCTACACCTTC,CASSLAGLYTF
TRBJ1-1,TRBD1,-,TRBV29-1,TGCAGCGGGTTAAACAGGGGGCGAGCTTTCTTT,CSGLNRGRAFF
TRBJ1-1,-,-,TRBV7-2,TGTGCCAGCAGCTTAAAGGGGCAGCCCCAAGCTTTCTTT,CASSLKGQPQAFF
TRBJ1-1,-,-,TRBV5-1,TGCGCCAGCAGCTTGGGACACCCGAACACTGAAGCTTTCTTT,CASSLGHPNTEAFF
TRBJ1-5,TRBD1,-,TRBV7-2,TGTGCCAGCAGCGGACCCGGGACAGGGAGCAATCAGCCCCAGCATTTT,CASSGPGTGSNQPQHF
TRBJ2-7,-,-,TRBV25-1,TGTGCCAGCAGTGACTTTGGCTTATACGAGCAGTACTTC,CASSDFGLYEQYF
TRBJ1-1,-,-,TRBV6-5,TGTGCCAGCACCATGGGGCAGGTGGCTTTCTTT,CASTMGQVAFF
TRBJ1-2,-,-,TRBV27,TGTGCCAGCAGTTTAGCAGGAAACTATGGCTACACCTTC,CASSLAGNYGYTF
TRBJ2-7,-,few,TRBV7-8,TGTGCCAGCGGCCGAGGACGGGACGAGCAGTACTTC,CASGRGRDEQYF
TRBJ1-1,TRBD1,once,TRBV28,TGTGCCAGCAGTGAGACAGGGCTAAATGAAGCTTTCTTT,CASSETGLNEAFF
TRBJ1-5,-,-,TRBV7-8,TGTGCCAGCAGCTTCTCGGGGGGGAATCAGCCCCAGCATTTT,CASSFSGGNQPQHF
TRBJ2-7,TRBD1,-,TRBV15,TGTGCCACCAGGAATCTAAGGACAGGAACCTACGAGCAGTACTTC,CATRNLRTGTYEQYF
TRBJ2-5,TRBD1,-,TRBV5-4,TGTGCCAGCAGCGGTACCGGGACAGGGGAGAGAGAGACCCAGTACTTC,CASSGTGTGERETQYF
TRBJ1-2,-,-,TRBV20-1,TGCAGTGCTAGTCGCCCAGGGCACCGAGTCAACTATGGCTACACCTTC,CSASRPGHRVNYGYTF
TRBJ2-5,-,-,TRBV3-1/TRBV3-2,TGTGCCAGCAGCCAAGAGTGGGGGCTTGGAGTGACCCAGTACTTC,CASSQEWGLGVTQYF
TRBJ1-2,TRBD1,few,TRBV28,TGTGCCAGCAGTTTCGGCGGGACAGACAACTATGGCTACACCTTC,CASSFGGTDNYGYTF
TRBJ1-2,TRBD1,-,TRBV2,TGTGCCAGCAGTGAAGTCGTACCCGGACAGGGCAAAGAGGTCGACTATGGCTACACCTTC,CASSEVVPGQGKEVDYGYTF
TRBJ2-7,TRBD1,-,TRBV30,TGTGCCTGGGGGGGGACAGGGAAGCTGTACTTC,CAWGGTGKLYF
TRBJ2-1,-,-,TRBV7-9,TGTGCCAGCTTTCTCGCGGACAGTCGCCACAATGAGCAGTTCTTC,CASFLADSRHNEQFF
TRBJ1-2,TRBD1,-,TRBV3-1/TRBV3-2,TGTGCCAGCAGCCAAGGATACAGGGGATATGGCTACACCTTC,CASSQGYRGYGYTF
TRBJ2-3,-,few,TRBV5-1,TGCGCCAGCAGCTTCGGTTGGGAGTCTGGAGATACGCAGTATTTT,CASSFGWESGDTQYF
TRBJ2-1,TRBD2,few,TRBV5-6,TGTGCCAGCAGCTTCGGGGCGGGAGGGCCCAACAATGAGCAGTTCTTC,CASSFGAGGPNNEQFF
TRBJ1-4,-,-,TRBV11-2,TGTGCCAGCAGCCGGAGGATGGGGACACGGGGTGAAAAACTGTTTTTT,CASSRRMGTRGEKLFF
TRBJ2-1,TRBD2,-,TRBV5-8,TGTGCCAGCAGTTCTGCCTGGGGGGGGAGGAATGAGCAGTTCTTC,CASSSAWGGRNEQFF
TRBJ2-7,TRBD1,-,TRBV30,TGTGCCTGGGATCGTGACAGGGCCTACGAGCAGTACTTC,CAWDRDRAYEQYF
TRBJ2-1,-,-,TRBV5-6,TGTGCCAGCAGCCGGGACCAGGGACTCCGTAGTTCCCTTGAGCAGTTCTTC,CASSRDQGLRSSLEQFF
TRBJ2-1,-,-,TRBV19,TGTGCCAGTTCAAGGCAGAAACTATACAATGAGCAGTTCTTC,CASSRQKLYNEQFF
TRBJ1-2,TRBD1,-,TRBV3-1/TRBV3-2,TGTGCCAGCAGCCAAGGACAGGGGATCGGCTACACCTTC,CASSQGQGIGYTF
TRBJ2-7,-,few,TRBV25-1,TGTGCCAGCAGTCCCCAGACAGGTATAGGGCGTGAGCAGTACTTC,CASSPQTGIGREQYF
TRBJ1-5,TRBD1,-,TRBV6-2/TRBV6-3,TGTGCCAGCAGCATTCTACGGGGACAGGGGTCAATAAATCAGCCCCAGCATTTT,CASSILRGQGSINQPQHF
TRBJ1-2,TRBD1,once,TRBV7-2,TGTGCCAGCAGCCCCTACCGGGACAGCGATGGCTACACCTTC,CASSPYRDSDGYTF
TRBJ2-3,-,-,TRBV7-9,TGTGCCAGCAACCTAGGGAACGGGGGCACAGATACGCAGTATTTT,CASNLGNGGTDTQYF
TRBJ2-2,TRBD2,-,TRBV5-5,TGTGCCAGCAGCTGGGGACTAGCTCTTTCCGGGGAGCTGTTTTTT,CASSWGLALSGELFF
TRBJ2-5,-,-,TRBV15,TGTGCCACCAGCAGAGGGAGGGAGGAAGAGACCCAGTACTTC,CATSRGREEETQYF
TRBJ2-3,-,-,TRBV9,TGTGCCAGCAGCACGCGAGATGGACAGAGAGATACGCAGTATTTT,CASSTRDGQRDTQYF
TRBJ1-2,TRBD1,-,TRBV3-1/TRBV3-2,TGTGCCAGCAGCCAACAGGGGGTCGGACGAGACTACACCTTC,CASSQQGVGRDYTF
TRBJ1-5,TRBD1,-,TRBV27,TGTGCCAGCAGTTTTGTGGGGACAGGGTACGACAATCAGCCCCAGCATTTT,CASSFVGTGYDNQPQHF
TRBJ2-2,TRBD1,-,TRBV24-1,TGTGCCACCAGGACAGGGCCGAACACCGGGGAGCTGTTTTTT,CATRTGPNTGELFF